Below are 7 T cell receptor beta chains sequenced from a single sample in a study of a mutant IDH1 vaccine in newly diagnosed glioma. Indicated time point: week 11, during vaccination. One vaccine dose held 300 ug of mutant IDH1 20-mer peptide and came with topical imiquimod. No antigen is known for these receptors. TCRdb's table, derived via immunoSEQ multiplex PCR, lists solely in-frame clones and lacks some. Here the sample spans tens of thousands of clones, roughly 80% being singletons. The material was PBMCs, obtained from a glioma patient whose treatment included an IDH1 peptide vaccine. The receptors here all came from a woman in her forties or fifties with glioma.

The chain uses TRBV12-5 and TRBJ1-1, with a weak D call TRBD1 (5 bases). This CDR3 is built from 13 residues. V lost 3 bases and J lost 6, with 11 bases in between. Germline CDR1 reads LGHNT; CDR2 reads FRNRAP. The chain's CDR3 is CASGFPRVSEAFF. Written as DNA, the CDR3 is TGTGCTAGTGGTTTCCCCAGGGTCTCTGAAGCTTTCTTT.

The V gene is TRBV16, the J gene TRBJ1-2; 7 bases agree with TRBD1. Per the germline V gene, CDR1 is KGHSY and CDR2 is FQNENV. The CDR3 covers 14 residues. V trimming: 4 bases; J trimming: 3 bases; junction bases outside the gene matches: 5. For the CDR3, the DNA is TGTGCCAGCAGCCTTCAAGGGACAGACTATGGCTACACCTTC. Translation: CASSLQGTDYGYTF.

The genes are TRBV28 and TRBJ1-6; 8 nucleotides agree with TRBD1. From germline, CDR1 is MDHEN and CDR2 SYDVKM. This CDR3 has 15 residues. With V trimmed by 3 bases and J by 9 bases, 7 bases remained unmatched. CDR3: CASSFLGQGGSPLHF. In nucleotides, the CDR3 is TGTGCCAGCAGTTTCCTCGGACAGGGTGGTTCACCCCTCCACTTT.

The V call is TRBV20-1, the J call TRBJ1-5, with D hard to call. Germline assignment: CDR1 DFQATT and CDR2 SNEGSKA (reference sequence). The CDR3 is 11 amino acids. V was pared by 5 bases and J by 7 bases, with 9 bases between. This CDR3 reads CSASPDQPQHF. The CDR3 nucleotides are TGCAGTGCTTCTCCTGACCAGCCCCAGCATTTT.

This clone was found a few times. CDR3 sequence reads: CASSEGHANYGYTF. CDR3 coding DNA: TGTGCCAGCAGCGAAGGCCACGCTAACTATGGCTACACCTTC. The chain has TRBV9 and TRBJ1-2; D is undetermined. In germline, CDR1 is SGDLS, CDR2 YYNGEE. V was shortened by 3 bases and J by 0 bases, with 9 bases between the two germline ends. This CDR3 has 14 residues.

The chain joins TRBV5-4 to TRBJ2-7, with no clear D. V was pared by 5 bases and J by 2 bases, with 8 bases between. Looked up from germline, CDR1 is SGHNT and CDR2 is YYREEE (reference sequence). CDR3 length: 12 residues. The CDR3 loop is CASSSATYEQYF. CDR3 nucleotides: TGTGCCAGCAGTTCAGCGACCTACGAGCAGTACTTC.

A single count supports this clone. The chain links TRBV10-3 to TRBJ1-1, with unresolved D. The CDR3 length is 12 residues. The germline V gene has CDR1 ENHRY and CDR2 SYGVKD. Trimming took off 3 bases at V and 8 bases at J, with 10 bases between the two ends. The CDR3 reads CAISDPGKEAFF. The CDR3 nucleotides read TGTGCCATCAGTGATCCGGGGAAGGAAGCTTTCTTT.